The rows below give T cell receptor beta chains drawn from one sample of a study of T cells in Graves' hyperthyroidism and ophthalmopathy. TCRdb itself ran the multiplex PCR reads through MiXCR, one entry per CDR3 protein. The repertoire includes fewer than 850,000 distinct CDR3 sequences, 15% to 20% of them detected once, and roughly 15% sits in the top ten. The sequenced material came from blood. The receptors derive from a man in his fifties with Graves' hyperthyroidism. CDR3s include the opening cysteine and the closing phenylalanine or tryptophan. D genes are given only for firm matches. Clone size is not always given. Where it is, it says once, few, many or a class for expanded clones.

TGTGCCAGCAGCTCACACATACAGGGGGTCCCTAGGGGTGAAAAACTGTTTTTT,CASSSHIQGVPRGEKLFF,TRBD1,many,TRBV7-8,TRBJ1-4
TGTGCCAGCAGCCTCCGGGACACGGGGGGGACTGAAGCTTTCTTT,CASSLRDTGGTEAFF,-,-,TRBV3-1,TRBJ1-1
TGTGCCAGCAGTCCAAACAGGGGCTCCTATAATTCACCCCTCCACTTT,CASSPNRGSYNSPLHF,TRBD1,many,TRBV28,TRBJ1-6
TGCGCCAGCAGCGTACTAGCGGGAGGGCCGGAAACGGTTCAGTACTTC,CASSVLAGGPETVQYF,TRBD2,many,TRBV5-1,TRBJ2-4
TGTGCCAGCAGTCCGGGACAGGGGGACGCACGAAAATATGGCTACACCTTC,CASSPGQGDARKYGYTF,TRBD1,-,TRBV28,TRBJ1-2
TGTGCCAGCAGGAGCGGCATCGGGGACACCTTC,CASRSGIGDTF,-,-,TRBV6-1,TRBJ1-2
TGTGCCAGCAGTAGCATACATTACGAGCAGTACTTC,CASSSIHYEQYF,-,many,TRBV6-2/TRBV6-3,TRBJ2-7
TGTGCCTGGAGTGGCGGGAGGGCCGTTGAGCAGTTCTTC,CAWSGGRAVEQFF,TRBD2,few,TRBV30,TRBJ2-1
TGTGCCAGCAGCCCCGACAGGGCCGGGCAGTACTTC,CASSPDRAGQYF,TRBD1,-,TRBV7-2,TRBJ2-7
TGTGCCAGCAGCGTAACAGGCTTTAACACCGGGGAGCTGTTTTTT,CASSVTGFNTGELFF,-,many,TRBV9,TRBJ2-2
TGTGCCGGGGCCAGGGGTCCTAATGAAAAACTGTTTTTT,CAGARGPNEKLFF,-,many,TRBV6-1,TRBJ1-4
TGTGCCAGCAGCCAGCTTAGGGGGCCTGATACGCAGTATTTT,CASSQLRGPDTQYF,TRBD1,medium-sized,TRBV3-1,TRBJ2-3
TGTGCCAGCAGCTTGGGGAACAGCTTCTCTGGAAACACCATATATTTT,CASSLGNSFSGNTIYF,-,few,TRBV7-9,TRBJ1-3
TGTGCCAGCAGAAGACCGGGACTAGCGGACCAAGAGACCCAGTACTTC,CASRRPGLADQETQYF,TRBD2,-,TRBV28,TRBJ2-5
TGTGCCTGCGCTACAGGGTTTGGGGCCAACGTCCTGACTTTC,CACATGFGANVLTF,-,-,TRBV30,TRBJ2-6